This T cell receptor (beta chain) was recovered during a study of beta chain features in type 1 diabetes. Expressed TCRB transcripts were sequenced because the isolated RNA had all been reverse transcribed beforehand. Here immunoSEQ multiplex PCR was the method, and the copy in TCRdb shows in-frame clones only, minus some. This table has some 270,000 clones, about 8% appearing once. Markers CD45RO/CCR7/CD25/CD127/CD95/CD27 served to sort CD4+ naive, central memory, regulatory and stem cell-like memory cells. Germline V CDR1 and CDR2: SGHTA, FQGNSA. The CDR3 covers 13 residues. With 3 bases removed from V and 7 bases from J, the gap between germline ends came to 7 bases. For this clone: The antigen is not known.

Points from the study as a whole: High TCR expression in some cells could lead to their over-representation in cDNA sequencing. Compared with healthy donors, patients appeared to share more similar naive, central memory and regulatory TCRB repertoires.

This TCR was recovered from a woman aged 18-29 years in good health. The chain recombines TRBV7-2 with TRBJ1-6; D is unresolved. Sequenced input: central memory CD4+ T cells from blood. CDR3 bases: TGTGCCAGCAGCTTCGCAGAAAATTCACCCCTCCACTTT. Translated: CASSFAENSPLHF.